The clone carrying this T cell receptor (beta chain) was recorded at least ten times. Its antigen is not known. Unique-molecular-identifier-tagged TCR beta cDNA libraries were used. TCRdb processed the PCR reads anew with MiXCR; each CDR3 protein has one entry. In the table there are a few hundred thousand distinct CDR3 sequences, 36% of which are singletons. The sample is drawn from a study of post-analysis software for immune sequencing data. The study's findings and limits: Patients showed TRBV5-6, TRBV5-1 and TRBV20-1 among about five TRBV segments more frequent than in controls.

Looked up from germline, CDR1 is DFQATT and CDR2 is SNEGSKA (reference sequence). This CDR3 contains 16 residues. V dropped 5 bases and J dropped 5 bases, with 22 bases sitting between them. This receptor was taken from a girl aged 5-17 years with multiple sclerosis. The sample taken for sequencing was blood. The chain joins TRBV20-1 to TRBJ2-1, with D perhaps matching TRBD2 (5 bases). The CDR3 loop is CSASPTGSSPDNEQFF. The CDR3 DNA sequence: TGCAGTGCTTCCCCGACGGGATCCTCCCCCGACAATGAGCAGTTCTTC.